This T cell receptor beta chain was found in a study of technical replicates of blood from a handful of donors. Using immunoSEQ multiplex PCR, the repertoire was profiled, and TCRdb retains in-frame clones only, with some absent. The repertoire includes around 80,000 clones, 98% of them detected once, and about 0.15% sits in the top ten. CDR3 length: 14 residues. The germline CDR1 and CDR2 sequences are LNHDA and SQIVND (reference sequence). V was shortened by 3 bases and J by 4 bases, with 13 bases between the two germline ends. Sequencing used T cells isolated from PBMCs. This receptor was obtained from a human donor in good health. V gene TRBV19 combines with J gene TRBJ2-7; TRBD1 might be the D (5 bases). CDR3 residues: CASSIRQGRYEQYF. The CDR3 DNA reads TGTGCCAGTAGTATTCGGCAGGGTCGATACGAGCAGTACTTC.